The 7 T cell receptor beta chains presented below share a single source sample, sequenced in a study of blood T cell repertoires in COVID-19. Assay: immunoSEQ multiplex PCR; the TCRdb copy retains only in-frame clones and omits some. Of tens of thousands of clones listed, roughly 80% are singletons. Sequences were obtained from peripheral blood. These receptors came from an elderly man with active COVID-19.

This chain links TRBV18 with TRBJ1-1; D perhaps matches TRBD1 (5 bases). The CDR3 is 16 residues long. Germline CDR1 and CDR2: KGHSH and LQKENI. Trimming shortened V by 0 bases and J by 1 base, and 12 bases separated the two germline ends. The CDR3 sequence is CASSPPRGSSNTEAFF. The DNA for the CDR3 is TGTGCCAGCTCACCACCGCGGGGGTCCTCGAACACTGAAGCTTTCTTT.

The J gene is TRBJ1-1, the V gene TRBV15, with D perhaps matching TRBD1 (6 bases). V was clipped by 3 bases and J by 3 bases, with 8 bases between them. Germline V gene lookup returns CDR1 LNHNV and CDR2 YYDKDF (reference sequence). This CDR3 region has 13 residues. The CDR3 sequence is CATSRDSDTEAFF. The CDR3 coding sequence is TGTGCCACCAGCAGGGACAGTGACACTGAAGCTTTCTTT.

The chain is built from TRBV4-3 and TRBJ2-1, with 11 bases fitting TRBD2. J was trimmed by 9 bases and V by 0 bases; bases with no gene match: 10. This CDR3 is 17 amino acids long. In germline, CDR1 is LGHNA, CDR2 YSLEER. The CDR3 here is CASSQDLASGRSAEQFF. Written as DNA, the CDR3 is TGCGCCAGCAGCCAAGATCTGGCTAGCGGGAGGTCGGCTGAGCAGTTCTTC.

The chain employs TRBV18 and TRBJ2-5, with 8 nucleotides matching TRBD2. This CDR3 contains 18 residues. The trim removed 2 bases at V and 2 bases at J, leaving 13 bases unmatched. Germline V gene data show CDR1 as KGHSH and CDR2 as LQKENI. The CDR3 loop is CASSPAGGIWERQETQYF. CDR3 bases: TGTGCCAGCTCACCAGCGGGGGGAATCTGGGAAAGGCAAGAGACCCAGTACTTC.

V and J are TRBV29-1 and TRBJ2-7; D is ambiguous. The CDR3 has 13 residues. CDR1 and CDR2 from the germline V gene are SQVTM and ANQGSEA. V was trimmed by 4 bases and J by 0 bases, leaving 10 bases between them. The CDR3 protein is CSVVDWNSYEQYF. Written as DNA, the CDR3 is TGCAGCGTTGTCGACTGGAACTCCTACGAGCAGTACTTC.

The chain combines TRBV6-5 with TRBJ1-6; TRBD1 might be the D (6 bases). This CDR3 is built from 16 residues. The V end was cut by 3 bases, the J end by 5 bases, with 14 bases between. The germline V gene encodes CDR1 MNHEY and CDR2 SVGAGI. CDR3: CASSYQSGTNNSPLHF. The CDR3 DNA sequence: TGTGCCAGCAGTTATCAATCCGGGACAAATAATTCACCCCTCCACTTT.

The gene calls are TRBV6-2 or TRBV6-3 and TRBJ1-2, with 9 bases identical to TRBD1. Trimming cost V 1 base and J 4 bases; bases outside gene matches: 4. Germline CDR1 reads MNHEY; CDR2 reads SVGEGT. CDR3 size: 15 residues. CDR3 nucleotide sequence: TGTGCCAGCAGTTACTTGGGACAGGGAACCTATGGCTACACCTTC. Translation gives CASSYLGQGTYGYTF.